Following are 21 T cell receptor beta chains from one sample sequenced in a study of a mutant IDH1 vaccine in newly diagnosed glioma. This sample's time point: week 47, end of study. Topical imiquimod was applied with each vaccine dose, which held 300 ug of mutant IDH1 20-mer peptide. Antigen specificity for these receptors is unknown. TCRdb's copy holds only in-frame clones and misses some; the assay was immunoSEQ multiplex PCR. The repertoire holds some 40,000 clones, with 60% to 75% as singletons. The sample here was PBMCs, taken from a glioma patient whose treatment included an IDH1 peptide vaccine. The source of these receptors is a man aged 40-50 years with glioma.

V and J are TRBV11-2 and TRBJ2-1; no firm D call. Germline CDR1 is SGHAT and CDR2 is FQNNGV. Deletions cut 5 bases from V and 8 bases from J, with 16 bases between. The CDR3 is made up of 14 amino acids. CDR3 sequence (DNA): TGTGCCAGCAGCAACTCCTTAACCCAGCATGAGCAGTTCTTC. This sequence encodes CASSNSLTQHEQFF.

The V gene is TRBV28, the J gene TRBJ2-2; the match to TRBD1 covers 7 bases. Unmatched junction bases numbered 5, after V lost 3 bases and J lost 1 base. The CDR3 loop spans 16 amino acids. The germline gives CDR1 MDHEN, CDR2 SYDVKM. The CDR3 sequence: CASSLFRDRNTGELFF. The CDR3 nucleotides read TGTGCCAGCAGTTTGTTCCGGGACAGGAACACCGGGGAGCTGTTTTTT.

This chain uses TRBV11-2 with TRBJ2-2; TRBD1 might be the D (6 bases). Trimming cost V 3 bases and J 2 bases, with 16 bases left between them. This CDR3 contains 17 residues. The V gene's germline CDR1 is SGHAT and CDR2 FQNNGV. The CDR3 DNA sequence: TGTGCCAGCAGCTTGTCCCCCGGGACATCCAACACCGGGGAGCTGTTTTTT. Translated: CASSLSPGTSNTGELFF.

CDR3 protein: CASSEAWGSSYEQYV. The DNA for the CDR3 is TGTGCCAGCAGTGAAGCCTGGGGTTCCTCCTACGAGCAGTACGTC. The chain uses TRBV6-1 and TRBJ2-7; D is undetermined. Trimming shortened V by 0 bases and J by 0 bases, and 9 bases separated the two germline ends. Germline V gene data show CDR1 as MNHNS and CDR2 as SASEGT. This CDR3 is built from 15 residues.

Remarks on this clone: The same CDR3 can be traced to other DNA sequences in this sample. As DNA, the CDR3 is TGTGCCAGCAGACTCCGGGACAGCTACGAGCAGTACTTC. This encodes CASRLRDSYEQYF. J is TRBJ2-7 and V is TRBV6-6; TRBD1 matches at 7 bases. The CDR3 consists of 13 residues. The junction had 5 bases not matched to a gene; V was cut back by 6 bases and J by 3 bases. Looked up from germline, CDR1 is MNHNY and CDR2 is SVGAGI (reference sequence).

This chain joins TRBV27 and TRBJ1-1; D is perhaps TRBD1 (5 bases). CDR1 and CDR2 (germline): MNHEY, SMNVEV (reference sequence). This CDR3 is built from 14 residues. Trimming pared 2 bases from V and 6 bases from J, leaving 13 bases between. CDR3 protein: CASSLARWGSEAFF. The DNA for the CDR3 is TGTGCCAGCAGTTTAGCCCGCTGGGGGTCTGAAGCTTTCTTT.

Sample share makes this clone medium-sized. V is TRBV2 and J is TRBJ1-2, with 9 bases lining up with TRBD1. Per the germline V gene, CDR1 is SNHLY and CDR2 is FYNNEI. CDR3 length equals 13 residues. V lost 6 bases, J lost 2 bases, and 1 base stayed unmatched. In nucleotides, the CDR3 is TGTGCCAGCAGAACAGGGGGCAACTATGGCTACACCTTC. Translation: CASRTGGNYGYTF.

J is TRBJ2-3 and V is TRBV5-1; the D call may be TRBD1 or TRBD2 (5 bases each). The germline V and J ends were trimmed by 9 bases and 5 bases, with 16 bases remaining between them. The germline V gene has CDR1 SGHRS and CDR2 YFSETQ. This CDR3 spans 13 amino acids. This CDR3 is CATRPGPRDTQYF. CDR3 coding DNA: TGCGCCACCCGTCCGGGGCCGAGAGATACGCAGTATTTT.

The V call is TRBV10-1, the J call TRBJ2-3; TRBD2 agrees at 8 bases. Germline V lookup: CDR1 WNHNN, CDR2 SYGVQD (reference sequence). Trimming cost V 7 bases and J 4 bases; bases outside gene matches: 19. The CDR3 has 18 residues. Written as DNA, the CDR3 is TGCGCCAGCACCCCGGGGGCGGGAGGCCCCGGAGGGCCAGATACGCAGTATTTT. Its translation is CASTPGAGGPGGPDTQYF.

This clone was observed a few times. The rearrangement joins TRBV30 to TRBJ2-2; D is undetermined. The ends were cut back, 2 bases at V and 1 base at J, with 5 bases in the middle. This CDR3 region has 13 residues. Germline values: CDR1 GTSNPN, CDR2 SVGIG (reference sequence). The CDR3 protein is CAWSRQNTGELFF. The CDR3 nucleotides are TGTGCCTGGAGTCGGCAGAACACCGGGGAGCTGTTTTTT.

The rearrangement joins TRBV27 to TRBJ2-1; 10 bases match TRBD2. V gave up 4 bases and J gave up 5 bases; unmatched junction bases: 8. There are 16 residues in the CDR3. Germline assignment: CDR1 MNHEY and CDR2 SMNVEV (reference sequence). The DNA of the CDR3 is TGTGCCAGCAGTTCTCACCCGGGACTAGCGCACAATGAGCAGTTCTTC. This encodes CASSSHPGLAHNEQFF.

This clone appeared a single time. The chain has TRBV19 and TRBJ1-1, with a tentative D call TRBD1 (5 bases). The CDR3 is made up of 14 amino acids. Germline V CDR1 and CDR2: LNHDA, SQIVND (reference sequence). V was pared by 1 base and J by 2 bases, with 8 bases between. This CDR3 reads CASSIARDNTEAFF. The CDR3 DNA sequence: TGTGCCAGTAGTATAGCCAGGGATAACACTGAAGCTTTCTTT. Drawing the rest from reference TRBV19 and TRBJ1-1, the complete variable domain is DGGITQSPKYLFRKEGQNVTLSCEQNLNHDAMYWYRQDPGQGLRLIYYSQIVNDFQKGDIAEGYSVSREKKESFPLTVTSAQKNPTAFYLCASSIARDNTEAFFGQGTRLTVV.

This sequence joins TRBV2 and TRBJ2-5, with 10 bases matching TRBD1. The CDR3 is made up of 15 amino acids. The germline V gene encodes CDR1 SNHLY and CDR2 FYNNEI. V was clipped by 5 bases and J by 2 bases; unmatched bases: 5. The CDR3, as DNA: TGTGCCAGCAGTAGACAGGGGGCAGGTCAAGAGACCCAGTACTTC. Residues: CASSRQGAGQETQYF.

This chain joins TRBV9 and TRBJ2-7, with TRBD1 identical over 10 bases. The ends lost 2 bases at V and 6 bases at J; junction bases unmatched: 8. This CDR3 spans 15 amino acids. The germline gives CDR1 SGDLS, CDR2 YYNGEE. CDR3 loop: CASSVGQGGNGEQYV. The CDR3 bases are TGTGCCAGCAGCGTTGGACAGGGGGGAAACGGCGAGCAGTACGTC.

The V gene is TRBV29-1, the J gene TRBJ1-4, with TRBD1 matching over 9 bases. There are 14 residues in the CDR3. The germline V gene has CDR1 SQVTM and CDR2 ANQGSEA. J lost 4 bases, V lost 6 bases, and 6 bases had no gene match. CDR3 region: CSVGRGQGNEKLFF. CDR3 DNA: TGCAGCGTGGGCCGGGGACAGGGTAATGAAAAACTGTTTTTT.

J is TRBJ1-5 and V is TRBV2; 8 bases agree with TRBD1. Germline V gives CDR1 SNHLY, CDR2 FYNNEI. After removal of 7 bases from V and 6 bases from J, the junction contained 5 bases not matched to a gene. CDR3 length: 13 amino acids. The CDR3 spells CASTGRGLQPQHF. As DNA, the CDR3 is TGTGCCAGCACCGGCAGGGGGCTTCAGCCCCAGCATTTT.

The chain recombines TRBV5-3 with TRBJ2-1, with D perhaps matching TRBD2 (7 bases). TRBV5-3 is sorted into the ORF group, with uncertain function. V was trimmed by 2 bases and J by 10 bases, leaving 10 bases between them. The CDR3 has 12 residues. The CDR3 nucleotides read TGTGCCAGAAGCTTAGGGGGGGAAGAGCAGTTCTTC. Residues: CARSLGGEEQFF.

The chain is built from TRBV6-5 and TRBJ1-3; D gene unclear. The CDR3 is made up of 12 amino acids. V was clipped by 10 bases and J by 1 base, with 8 bases between them. The germline V gene has CDR1 MNHEY and CDR2 SVGAGI. The CDR3 DNA sequence: TGTGCCACGAGGACGTCTGGAAACACCATATATTTT. Amino acids: CATRTSGNTIYF.

This chain links TRBV15 with TRBJ2-1; 7 bases align to TRBD2. There are 13 residues in the CDR3. V lost 3 bases and J lost 8; bases outside the gene matches: 4. From germline, CDR1 is LNHNV and CDR2 YYDKDF (reference sequence). The CDR3 DNA sequence: TGTGCCACCAGCAGGTCTAGCGGACATGAGCAGTTCTTC. Protein sequence: CATSRSSGHEQFF.

This chain links TRBV28 with TRBJ2-1; 8 bases fit TRBD2. This CDR3 spans 16 amino acids. V was pared by 3 bases and J by 3 bases, with 7 bases of the junction left unmatched. Germline values: CDR1 MDHEN, CDR2 SYDVKM. This CDR3 reads CASSLPSRGDYNEQFF. DNA for the CDR3: TGTGCCAGCAGTTTGCCCTCGCGGGGGGACTACAATGAGCAGTTCTTC. Drawing the rest from reference TRBV28 and TRBJ2-1, the complete variable domain is DVKVTQSSRYLVKRTGEKVFLECVQDMDHENMFWYRQDPGLGLRLIYFSYDVKMKEKGDIPEGYSVSREKKERFSLILESASTNQTSMYLCASSLPSRGDYNEQFFGPGTRLTVL.

This chain uses TRBV4-3 with TRBJ1-1; D remains ambiguous. The V end lost 0 bases, the J end lost 8 bases, and 10 bases lay between the germline ends. The CDR3 covers 13 residues. Per the germline V gene, CDR1 is LGHNA and CDR2 is YSLEER. The CDR3 loop is CASSQDPETEAFF. The CDR3 coding sequence is TGCGCCAGCAGCCAAGACCCGGAGACGGAAGCTTTCTTT.